The sequence of this T cell receptor (beta chain) was determined in a study of T cell clonality in common variable immunodeficiency (dated by TCRdb to 2013 to 2016). Overall results and qualifications from the work: According to the authors, figuring out what caused the increased clonality in CVID would require sequencing the repertoires of T cell subpopulations. TCRbeta clonality was higher in CVID subjects than in healthy controls (t-test p = 0.018), and the increase was most characteristic of about a third of subjects. Correlations between repertoire features and clinical complications were limited by patient heterogeneity within the CVID cohort. Even though DNA input was the same, control samples had an average of about 89,000 unique sequences each, compared with approximately 32,000 in CVID samples. CVID subjects shared fewer TCRbeta clones with each other than healthy controls did (p < 0.0001). CVID TCRbeta sequences were reported to have fewer deletions and N-nucleotide insertions and to lack highly modified clones with 13 or more V deletions.

Both CVID patients and healthy controls were predominantly of Caucasian heritage. Heparinized peripheral whole blood samples of about 5 to 8.5 ml were collected from each donor. TCRbeta CDR3 repertoires were sequenced from genomic DNA of adults with common variable immune deficiency (CVID) and healthy adult controls. There were about 22 healthy adult volunteers in the control group (about 12 female and roughly 10 male), ranging in age from 23 to 66 years, with a mean age of approximately 34. Diluted blood was subjected to density centrifugation over Hypaque 1077 or Ficoll-Paque for isolation of peripheral blood mononuclear cells. Genomic DNA was obtained from unsorted mononuclear cells using either Qiagen column purification or a centrifugation-based method. Unmatched junction bases come to 2, with V trimmed by 0 bases and J by 6 bases. CDR1 and CDR2 were assigned from the germline V gene as SGHVS and FNYEAQ. The cysteine opens and the phenylalanine closes a CDR3 of 14 amino acids. Shown are 33 bases from within the CDR3, in frame from base 1.

This clone occurred a few times. What antigen it recognizes has not been identified. The CDR3 extends 3 residues past the end of the read, so its final part is completed from the germline J gene. CVID samples and control samples contributed equivalent amounts of genomic DNA as sequencing input. For every sample, a 60 bp segment covering the rearranged TCRbeta CDR3 region was amplified and then sequenced. TCRbeta amplification used the immunoSEQ assay, a bias-corrected multiplex PCR with high-throughput sequencing. The source study handled its data this way. Each unique nucleotide sequence was treated as a clone and annotated with V, D and J genes, copy number and frequency. Sequences were labeled productive if in frame, and non-productive if out of frame or containing stop codons. As previously described, Shannon's entropy was used to calculate clonality. The predicted amino acid sequences of productive clones were used to derive mean CDR3 Kyte-Doolittle hydropathy. Scaled V gene usage was hierarchically clustered using Manhattan distance and complete linkage with the R hclust function. To assess clone sharing by CDR3 amino acid sequence, 12 repertoires per group were resampled over 100 rounds. The repertoires were searched for approximately 73 published EBV-specific and about 250 published CMV-specific TCRbeta sequences. A couple of CVID samples yielding fewer than 10,000 sequences were excluded from analysis, leaving under 45 CVID repertoires. TCRdb retrieved this table from immuneACCESS and kept in-frame rearrangements only. Not all clones are present; in checked studies, unresolved V genes account for under half, and no reason is known for the remainder. The DNA gave D and trimming, while V, J and clone size come from that table. There are some 32,000 clones in this sample, and none of them is a singleton. Roughly 4.5% of the sample is in the top ten clones.

The rearrangement joined TRBV7-6 to TRBJ1-1, with 9 middle bases fitting TRBD1. The clonotype comes from a person aged 18 to 75 in good health. The source material was peripheral blood mononuclear cells. Incomplete CDR3 DNA: TGTGCCAGCAGCTTAGCGGGACAGGGCGCTGAA. This sequence encodes CASSLAGQGAE. The full CDR3 protein reads CASSLAGQGAEAFF.